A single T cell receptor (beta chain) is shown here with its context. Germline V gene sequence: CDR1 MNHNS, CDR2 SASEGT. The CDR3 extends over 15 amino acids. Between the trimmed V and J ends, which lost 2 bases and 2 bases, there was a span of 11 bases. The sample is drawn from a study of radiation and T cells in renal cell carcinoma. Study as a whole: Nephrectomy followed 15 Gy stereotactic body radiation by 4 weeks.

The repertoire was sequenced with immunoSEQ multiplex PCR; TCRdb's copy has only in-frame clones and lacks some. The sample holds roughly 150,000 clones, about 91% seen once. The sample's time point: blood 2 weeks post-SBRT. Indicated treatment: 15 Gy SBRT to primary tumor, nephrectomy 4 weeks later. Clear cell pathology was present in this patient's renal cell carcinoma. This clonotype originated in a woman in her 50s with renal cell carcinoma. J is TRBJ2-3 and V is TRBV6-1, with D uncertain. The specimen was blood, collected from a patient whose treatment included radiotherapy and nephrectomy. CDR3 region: CASSELTGSTDTQYF. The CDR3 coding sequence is TGTGCCAGCAGTGAACTTACCGGCTCCACAGATACGCAGTATTTT.